The 3 T cell receptor beta chains reported below all come from one sample, sequenced in a study of technical replicates of blood from a few donors. The data were produced by immunoSEQ multiplex PCR, yet TCRdb's version contains in-frame clones alone and is incomplete. The profile shows about 100,000 clones, around 95% of them singletons. Sequencing input: T cells isolated from PBMCs. These receptors all stem from a human donor in good health.

The rearrangement uses TRBV19 and TRBJ2-5; 7 bases match TRBD1. V trimming: 6 bases; J trimming: 2 bases; junction bases outside the gene matches: 12. This CDR3 has 16 amino acids. From germline, CDR1 is LNHDA and CDR2 SQIVND (reference sequence). CDR3 sequence (DNA): TGTGCCAGTAGGAGCGGCCGGACAGGAGGTCAAGAGACCCAGTACTTC. Protein sequence: CASRSGRTGGQETQYF.

V usage is TRBV28 and J usage is TRBJ2-3, with D possibly matching TRBD2 (5 bases). Trimming removed 2 bases at V and 8 bases at J, with 14 bases between. The CDR3 sequence is 14 residues long. Germline V CDR1 and CDR2: MDHEN, SYDVKM. Written as DNA, the CDR3 is TGTGCCAGCAGTTTAGGTATTCAAGGGAGTACGCAGTATTTT. Translation gives CASSLGIQGSTQYF.

The chain carries TRBV19 and TRBJ1-5; D gene ambiguous. The CDR3 length is 14 residues. The ends were cut back, 4 bases at V and 3 bases at J, with 10 bases in the middle. Germline CDR1 is LNHDA and CDR2 is SQIVND (reference sequence). In DNA, the CDR3 is TGTGCCAGTAGTACTACTCCCAACAATCAGCCCCAGCATTTT. Its translation is CASSTTPNNQPQHF.